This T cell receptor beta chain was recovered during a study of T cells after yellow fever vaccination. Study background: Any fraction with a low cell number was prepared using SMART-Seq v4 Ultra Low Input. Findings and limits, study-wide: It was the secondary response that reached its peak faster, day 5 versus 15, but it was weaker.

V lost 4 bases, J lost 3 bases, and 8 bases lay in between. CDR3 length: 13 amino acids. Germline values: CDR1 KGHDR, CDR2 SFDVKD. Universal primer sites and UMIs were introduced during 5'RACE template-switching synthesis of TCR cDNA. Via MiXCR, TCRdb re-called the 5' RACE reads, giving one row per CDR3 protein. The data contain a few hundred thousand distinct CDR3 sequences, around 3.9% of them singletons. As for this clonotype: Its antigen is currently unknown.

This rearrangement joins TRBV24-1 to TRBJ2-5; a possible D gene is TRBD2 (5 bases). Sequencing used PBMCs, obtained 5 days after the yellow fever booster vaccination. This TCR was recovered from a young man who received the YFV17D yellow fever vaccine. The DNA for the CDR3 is TGTGCCACCAGTGAGGGGAGTGAAGAGACCCAGTACTTC. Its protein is CATSEGSEETQYF.